This T cell receptor beta chain was documented in a study of blood T cell repertoires in COVID-19. Clones were sequenced by immunoSEQ multiplex PCR, and TCRdb holds only the in-frame ones, with some missing. The table has 120,000 to 150,000 clones, 80% to 90% seen once. The CDR3 length is 23 residues. With 2 bases clipped from V and 4 bases from J, the junction kept 32 bases outside the gene matches. Germline CDR1 is SQVTM and CDR2 is ANQGSEA. This receptor was obtained from a man younger than 30 with COVID-19, enrolled during active disease. Material: peripheral blood. The V and J genes are TRBV29-1 and TRBJ1-1, with 9 positions matching TRBD1. The CDR3 region has the DNA TGCAGCGTTGAAAGACCCTCCGCCCCGGGTCCGGGACAGGGAGAGAGTGTGGGCACTGAAGCTTTCTTT. Translating gives CSVERPSAPGPGQGESVGTEAFF.